This is a list of T cell receptor beta chains from one sample in a study of shared clonotypes between healthy human individuals. The protocol was immunoSEQ multiplex PCR, while the TCRdb copy is restricted to in-frame clones and leaves out a portion. The sample lists about a million clones, roughly 80% occurring once. Source material: memory CD4+ T cells from PBMCs. All receptors derive from a man younger than 35 in good health. Some clones in this sample may be carry-over from other donors' samples. The CDR3 runs from the conserved cysteine through the conserved F or W. A D gene is named only where the DNA matches it firmly. Clone size, where shown, is once, few, many, or a class for clones that have expanded.

V gene	D gene	J gene	clone size	CDR3 DNA	CDR3 protein
TRBV7-7	TRBD2	TRBJ2-5	-	TGTGCCAGCAGCTTAGTGCGGGGAGGGTGGGAGACCCAGTACTTC	CASSLVRGGWETQYF
TRBV6-1	TRBD1	TRBJ1-2	-	TGTGCCAGCACCAAACGGGACAGGGGGTTTCGTGGCTACACCTTC	CASTKRDRGFRGYTF
TRBV2	-	TRBJ1-1	-	TGTGCCAGCAGGCGGACGGTCACGAACACTGAAGCTTTCTTT	CASRRTVTNTEAFF
TRBV7-6	-	TRBJ2-7	-	TGTGCCAGCAGCCAACTGCCTCATACAGGAGTCTACGAGCAGTACTTC	CASSQLPHTGVYEQYF
TRBV9	-	TRBJ1-3	-	TGTGCCAGCAGCGATGGTAGACAACAGTCTGGAAACACCATATATTTT	CASSDGRQQSGNTIYF
TRBV29-1	TRBD1	TRBJ1-5	-	TGCAGCGTGACAGGGGTCGGGAACAATCAGCCCCAGCATTTT	CSVTGVGNNQPQHF
TRBV5-5	-	TRBJ1-1	-	TGTGCCAGCAGCTTCCAGGGACAATGGAACACTGAAGCTTTCTTT	CASSFQGQWNTEAFF
TRBV11-1	-	TRBJ2-7	-	TGTGCCAGCAGCCAATTCCTAGCGCCCGACGGCGAGCAGTACTTC	CASSQFLAPDGEQYF
TRBV9	TRBD2	TRBJ2-1	few	TGTGCCAGCAGCGTCATTACTAGCGGGGGTAATGAGCAGTTCTTC	CASSVITSGGNEQFF
TRBV27	-	TRBJ2-2	-	TGTGCCAGCAGACCTCTAAACACCGGGGAGCTGTTTTTT	CASRPLNTGELFF
TRBV2	-	TRBJ2-6	once	TGTGCCAGCAGCCTCGGCAGGGTATCTGGGGCCAACGTCCTGACTTTC	CASSLGRVSGANVLTF
TRBV5-5	TRBD2	TRBJ2-5	-	TGTGCCAGCAGCTTGGCGGCTAGCGGACAAGAGACCCAGTACTTC	CASSLAASGQETQYF
TRBV5-6	TRBD1	TRBJ2-7	-	TGTGCCAGCAGCCTCCGGACAGGTATATACGAGCAGTACTTC	CASSLRTGIYEQYF
TRBV5-1	-	TRBJ1-1	once	TGCGCCAGCAGCTTGGTTCTGGGGGTGAACACTGAAGCTTTCTTT	CASSLVLGVNTEAFF
TRBV7-9	-	TRBJ2-7	-	TGTGCCAGCAGCGGAAACAGGGATTCGTACTACGAGCAGTACTTC	CASSGNRDSYYEQYF
TRBV18	-	TRBJ1-3	-	TGTGCCAGCTCACAGGACCAGTCCGACGGAAACACCATATATTTT	CASSQDQSDGNTIYF
TRBV4-1	TRBD1	TRBJ1-4	-	TGCGCCAGCAGCTGGGACAGAGGGGAAAAACTGTTTTTT	CASSWDRGEKLFF
TRBV6-1	-	TRBJ2-3	few	TGTGCCAGCAGTGAAGCCTGGCAAAGCACAGATACGCAGTATTTT	CASSEAWQSTDTQYF
TRBV25-1	-	TRBJ2-7	few	TGTGCCAGCAGTGCCTCCGGGGCCCTCTACGAGCAGTACTTC	CASSASGALYEQYF
TRBV15	-	TRBJ1-1	many	TGTGCCACCAGCCTACAGGGTACGGTCGGGGCTTTCTTT	CATSLQGTVGAFF
TRBV15	-	TRBJ1-3	-	TGTGCCACCAGCAGATCTGAAAACACCATATATTTT	CATSRSENTIYF
TRBV7-2	TRBD2	TRBJ2-1	-	TGTGCCAGCACCTCCGGGGGGGCGAGCGGGATTAGTTCGGAGCAGTTCTTC	CASTSGGASGISSEQFF
TRBV9	TRBD1	TRBJ2-1	-	TGTGCCAGCGGTCGACTCTCACAGGGGGCGCTTTCTTTGAATGAGCAGTTCTTC	CASGRLSQGALSLNEQFF
TRBV19	-	TRBJ1-1	-	TGTGCCAGTGCTCCGGGGCGAGCCACTGAAGCTTTCTTT	CASAPGRATEAFF
TRBV5-1	TRBD1	TRBJ2-7	-	TGCGCCAGCAGCTTGGGCGGTGGACAGGCCGTCTACGAGCAGTACTTC	CASSLGGGQAVYEQYF
TRBV27	-	TRBJ2-5	-	TGTGCCAGCAGTCTCGGCTGGGAAGAGACCCAGTACTTC	CASSLGWEETQYF
TRBV29-1	-	TRBJ2-5	-	TGCAGCGTCAGCAGGGTAGGGCAAGAGACCCAGTACTTC	CSVSRVGQETQYF
TRBV5-1	-	TRBJ1-1	-	TGCGCCAGCAGCTTGACCGGGACACCGAACACTGAAGCTTTCTTT	CASSLTGTPNTEAFF
TRBV2	TRBD1	TRBJ2-7	-	TGTGCCTCACAGGGGACCGGGTACGAGCAGTACTTC	CASQGTGYEQYF
TRBV7-9	TRBD1	TRBJ2-1	-	TGTGCCAGCAGCGTCTCCGGGACAGGGAATGAGCAGTTCTTC	CASSVSGTGNEQFF
TRBV5-1	TRBD1	TRBJ1-3	-	TGCGCCAGCAGCTCAGGACAGGGGAGCTCTGGAAACACCATATATTTT	CASSSGQGSSGNTIYF
TRBV10-3	TRBD2	TRBJ2-2	-	TGTGCCATCAGTCTAACTAGCGGGAGGGCCGGCGGGGAGCTGTTTTTT	CAISLTSGRAGGELFF
TRBV5-1	-	TRBJ2-7	-	TGCGCCAGCAGCCCCGCCGGGACCACACTTTACGAGCAGTACTTC	CASSPAGTTLYEQYF
TRBV18	-	TRBJ2-3	-	TGTGCCAGCTCACCACCTAGTTCCCGGGCTAGCACAGATACGCAGTATTTT	CASSPPSSRASTDTQYF
TRBV5-4	TRBD2	TRBJ2-7	-	TGTGCCAGCAGCTTTGGGACTAGCGGGAGCTACGAGCAGTACTTC	CASSFGTSGSYEQYF
TRBV6-1	-	TRBJ1-2	-	TGTGCCAGCAGTGGGGGACGGGTATGGCTGGGGGTGAACTATGGCTACACCTTC	CASSGGRVWLGVNYGYTF
TRBV27	-	TRBJ1-4	-	TGTGCCAGCAGTCTTGGGGACAATCCGCATGAAAAACTGTTTTTT	CASSLGDNPHEKLFF
TRBV10-3	-	TRBJ1-5	-	TGTGCCATCAGTGAACGTAATCAGCCCCAGCATTTT	CAISERNQPQHF
TRBV2	-	TRBJ1-2	-	TGTGCCAGCAGTCACAGGGATTTCTATGGCTACACCTTC	CASSHRDFYGYTF
TRBV5-6	TRBD2	TRBJ2-3	-	TGTGCCAGCAGCTCCCCGGGAGGGCTAGGGACAGATACGCAGTATTTT	CASSSPGGLGTDTQYF
TRBV25-1	-	TRBJ1-3	few	TGTGCCAGCAGTGATAGACTCTCTGGAAACACCATATATTTT	CASSDRLSGNTIYF
TRBV4-2	-	TRBJ1-4	few	TGTGCCAGCAGCCAAGATTGGGGTTCAACTAATGAAAAACTGTTTTTT	CASSQDWGSTNEKLFF
TRBV29-1	TRBD1	TRBJ2-1	few	TGCAGCGTTGGGGACAGGGCTCCCAATGAGCAGTTCTTC	CSVGDRAPNEQFF